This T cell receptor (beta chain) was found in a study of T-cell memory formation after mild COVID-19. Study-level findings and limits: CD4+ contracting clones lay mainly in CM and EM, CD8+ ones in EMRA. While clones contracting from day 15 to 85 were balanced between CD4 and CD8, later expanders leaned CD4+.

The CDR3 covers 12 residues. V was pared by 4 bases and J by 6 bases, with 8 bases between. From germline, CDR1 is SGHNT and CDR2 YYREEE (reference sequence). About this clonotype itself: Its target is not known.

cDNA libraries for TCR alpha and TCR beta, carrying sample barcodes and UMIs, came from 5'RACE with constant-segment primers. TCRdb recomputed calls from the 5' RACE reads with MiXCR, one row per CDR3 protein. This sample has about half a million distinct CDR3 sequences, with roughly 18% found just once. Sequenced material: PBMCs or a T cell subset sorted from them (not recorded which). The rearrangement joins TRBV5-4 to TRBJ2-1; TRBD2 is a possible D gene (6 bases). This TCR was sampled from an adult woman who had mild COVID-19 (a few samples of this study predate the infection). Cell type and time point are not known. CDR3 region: CASSGLINEQFF. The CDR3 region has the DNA TGTGCCAGCAGCGGACTAATCAATGAGCAGTTCTTC.